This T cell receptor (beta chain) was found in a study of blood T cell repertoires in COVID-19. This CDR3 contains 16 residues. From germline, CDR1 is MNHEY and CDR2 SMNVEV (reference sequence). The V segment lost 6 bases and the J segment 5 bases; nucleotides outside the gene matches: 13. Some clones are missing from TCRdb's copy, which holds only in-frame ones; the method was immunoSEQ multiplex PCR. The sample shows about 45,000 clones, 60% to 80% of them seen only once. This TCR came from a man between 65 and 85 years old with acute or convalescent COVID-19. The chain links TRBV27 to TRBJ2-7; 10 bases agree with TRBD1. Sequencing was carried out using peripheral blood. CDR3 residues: CASSRIRQGAIHEQYF. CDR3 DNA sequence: TGTGCCAGCAGCCGTATCAGACAGGGGGCTATCCACGAGCAGTACTTC.